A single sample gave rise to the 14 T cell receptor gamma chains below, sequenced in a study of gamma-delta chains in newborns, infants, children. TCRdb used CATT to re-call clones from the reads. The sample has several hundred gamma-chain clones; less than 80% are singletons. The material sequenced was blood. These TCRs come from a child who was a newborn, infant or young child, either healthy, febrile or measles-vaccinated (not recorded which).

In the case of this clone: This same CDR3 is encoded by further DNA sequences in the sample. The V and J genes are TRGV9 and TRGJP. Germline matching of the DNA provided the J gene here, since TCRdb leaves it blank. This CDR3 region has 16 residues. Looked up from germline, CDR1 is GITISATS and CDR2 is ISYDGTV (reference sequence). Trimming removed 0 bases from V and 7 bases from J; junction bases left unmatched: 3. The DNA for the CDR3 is TGTGCCTTGTGGGAGGTGGTGGAGTTGGGCAAAAAAATCAAGGTATTT. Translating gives CALWEVVELGKKIKVF.

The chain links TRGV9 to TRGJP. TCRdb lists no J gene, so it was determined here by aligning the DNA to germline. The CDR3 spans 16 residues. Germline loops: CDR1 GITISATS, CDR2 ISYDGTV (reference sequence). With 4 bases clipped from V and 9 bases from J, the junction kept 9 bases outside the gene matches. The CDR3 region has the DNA TGTGCCTTGTGGGATGCGCAGGGGTTGGGCAAAAAAATCAAGGTATTT. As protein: CALWDAQGLGKKIKVF.

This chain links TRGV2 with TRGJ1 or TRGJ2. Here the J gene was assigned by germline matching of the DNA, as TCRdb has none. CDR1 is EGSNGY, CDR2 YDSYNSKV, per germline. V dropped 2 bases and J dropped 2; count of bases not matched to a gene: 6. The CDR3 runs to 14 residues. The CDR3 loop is CATWDVSYYYKKLF. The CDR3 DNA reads TGTGCCACCTGGGACGTTTCGTATTATTATAAGAAACTCTTT.

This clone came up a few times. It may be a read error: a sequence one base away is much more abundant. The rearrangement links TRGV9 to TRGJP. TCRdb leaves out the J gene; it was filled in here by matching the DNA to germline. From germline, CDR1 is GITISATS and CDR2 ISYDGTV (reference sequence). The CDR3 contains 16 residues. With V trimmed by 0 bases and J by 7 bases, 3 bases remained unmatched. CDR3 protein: CALWEVNELGKKIKVF. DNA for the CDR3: TGTGCCTTGTGGGAGGTGAATGAGTTGGGCAAAAAAATCAAGGTATTT.

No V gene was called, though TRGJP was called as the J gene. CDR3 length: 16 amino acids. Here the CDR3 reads CALWELSELGKKIKVF. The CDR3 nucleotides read TGTGCCTTGTGGGAGCTGTCGGAGTTGGGCAAAAAAATCAAGGTATTT.

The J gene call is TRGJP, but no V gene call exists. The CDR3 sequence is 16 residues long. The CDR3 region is CALWEVSQLGKKIKVF. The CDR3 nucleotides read TGTGCCTTGTGGGAGGTCTCCCAGTTGGGCAAAAAAATCAAGGTATTT.

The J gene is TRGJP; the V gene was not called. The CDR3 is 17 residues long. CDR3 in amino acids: CALWEGTQELGKKIKVF. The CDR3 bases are TGTGCCTTGTGGGAGGGAACACAAGAGTTGGGCAAAAAAATCAAGGTATTT.

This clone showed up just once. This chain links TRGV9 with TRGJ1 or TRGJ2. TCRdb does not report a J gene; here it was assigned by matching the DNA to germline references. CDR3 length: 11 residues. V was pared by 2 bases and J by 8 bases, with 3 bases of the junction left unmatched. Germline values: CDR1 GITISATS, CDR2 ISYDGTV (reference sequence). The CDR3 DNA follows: TGTGCCTTGTGGGAGGCTAATAAGAAACTCTTT. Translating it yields CALWEANKKLF.

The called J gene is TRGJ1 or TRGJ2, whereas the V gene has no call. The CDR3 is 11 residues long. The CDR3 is CALWEAPKKLF. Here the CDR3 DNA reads TGTGCCTTGTGGGAGGCTCCTAAGAAACTCTTT.

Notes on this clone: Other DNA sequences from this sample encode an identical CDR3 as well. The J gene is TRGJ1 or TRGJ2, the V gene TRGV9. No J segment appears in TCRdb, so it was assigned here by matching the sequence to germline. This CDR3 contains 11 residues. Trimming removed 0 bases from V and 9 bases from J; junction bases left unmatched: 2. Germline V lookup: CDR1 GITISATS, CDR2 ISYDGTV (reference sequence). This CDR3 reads CALWEVRKKLF. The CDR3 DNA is TGTGCCTTGTGGGAGGTGCGTAAGAAACTCTTT.

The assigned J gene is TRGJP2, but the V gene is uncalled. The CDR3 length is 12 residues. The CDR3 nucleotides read TGTGCCACCTTATGTAGTGATTGGATCAAGACGTTT. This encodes CATLCSDWIKTF.

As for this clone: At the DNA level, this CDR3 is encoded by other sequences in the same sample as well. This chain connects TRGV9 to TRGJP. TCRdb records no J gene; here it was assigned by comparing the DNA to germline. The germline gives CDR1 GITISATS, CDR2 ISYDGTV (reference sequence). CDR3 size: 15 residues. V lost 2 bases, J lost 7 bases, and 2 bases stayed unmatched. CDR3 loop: CALWEEELGKKIKVF. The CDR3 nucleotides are TGTGCCTTGTGGGAGGAGGAGTTGGGCAAAAAAATCAAGGTATTT.

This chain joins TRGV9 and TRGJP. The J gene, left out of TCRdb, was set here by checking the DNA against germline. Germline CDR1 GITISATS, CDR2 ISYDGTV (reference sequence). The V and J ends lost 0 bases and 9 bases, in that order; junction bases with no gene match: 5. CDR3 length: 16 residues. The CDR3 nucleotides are TGTGCCTTGTGGGAGGTGCATGGGTTGGGCAAAAAAATCAAGGTATTT. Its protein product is CALWEVHGLGKKIKVF.

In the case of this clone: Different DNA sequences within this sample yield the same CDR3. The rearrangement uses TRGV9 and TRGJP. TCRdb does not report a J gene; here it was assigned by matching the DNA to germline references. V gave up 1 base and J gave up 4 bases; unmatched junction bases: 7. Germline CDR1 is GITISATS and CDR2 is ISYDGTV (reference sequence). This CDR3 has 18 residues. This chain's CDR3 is CALWEVQPQELGKKIKVF. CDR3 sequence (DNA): TGTGCCTTGTGGGAGGTTCAACCTCAAGAGTTGGGCAAAAAAATCAAGGTATTT.